The rows below give T cell receptor beta chains drawn from one sample of a study of vaccination and CD4 T cells after COVID-19. TCRdb analysed the PCR reads with MiXCR anew, one entry per CDR3 protein. This table has 9,100 or so distinct CDR3 sequences, around 48% appearing once. These receptors' antigens are unknown. The sequenced sample was CD4+ T cells from blood, cultured in vitro. The receptors here all came from a human donor in good health. Both conserved end residues are part of each CDR3. D genes are given only for firm matches. Size is stated for part of the rows, as once, few or many counts, or as a class when the clone is expanded.

len: 19
v_gene: TRBV5-4
d_gene: TRBD1
abundance: -
j_gene: TRBJ2-7
CDR3aa: CASSSPQTGTGYPQYEQYF
CDR3nt: TGTGCCAGCAGCTCCCCTCAGACCGGGACAGGGTACCCACAGTACGAGCAGTACTTC

len: 18
v_gene: TRBV27
d_gene: -
abundance: medium-sized
j_gene: TRBJ1-5
CDR3aa: CASSLSGAWGPSNQPQHF
CDR3nt: TGTGCCAGCAGTTTATCGGGGGCATGGGGCCCGAGCAATCAGCCCCAGCATTTT

len: 14
v_gene: TRBV21-1
d_gene: -
abundance: -
j_gene: TRBJ1-1
CDR3aa: CASSPQTENTEAFF
CDR3nt: TGTGCCAGCAGCCCGCAGACAGAAAACACTGAAGCTTTCTTT

len: 14
v_gene: TRBV7-8
d_gene: TRBD1
abundance: few
j_gene: TRBJ2-1
CDR3aa: CASSLGTGGLEQFF
CDR3nt: TGTGCCAGCAGCTTAGGGACAGGGGGGTTAGAGCAGTTCTTC

len: 12
v_gene: TRBV20-1
d_gene: -
abundance: -
j_gene: TRBJ2-2
CDR3aa: CSARAHGGELFF
CDR3nt: TGCAGTGCTAGGGCGCACGGCGGGGAGCTGTTTTTT

len: 15
v_gene: TRBV7-2
d_gene: TRBD1
abundance: -
j_gene: TRBJ1-1
CDR3aa: CASSLDRDMNTEAFF
CDR3nt: TGTGCCAGCAGCTTGGACAGGGACATGAACACTGAAGCTTTCTTT

len: 12
v_gene: TRBV28
d_gene: TRBD1
abundance: -
j_gene: TRBJ2-7
CDR3aa: CASSPDRYEQYF
CDR3nt: TGTGCCAGCAGCCCGGACAGGTACGAGCAGTACTTC

len: 15
v_gene: TRBV24-1
d_gene: TRBD2
abundance: -
j_gene: TRBJ2-1
CDR3aa: CATSDLGGLGGEQFF
CDR3nt: TGTGCCACCAGTGATTTAGGGGGACTAGGGGGTGAGCAGTTCTTC

len: 15
v_gene: TRBV28
d_gene: TRBD2
abundance: -
j_gene: TRBJ2-5
CDR3aa: CASSFPAGGRETQYF
CDR3nt: TGTGCCAGCAGTTTCCCAGCGGGGGGTCGGGAGACCCAGTACTTC

len: 15
v_gene: TRBV5-1
d_gene: TRBD1
abundance: -
j_gene: TRBJ1-1
CDR3aa: CASSLDGTGRTEAFF
CDR3nt: TGCGCCAGCAGCTTGGACGGGACAGGGCGCACTGAAGCTTTCTTT

len: 13
v_gene: TRBV10-1
d_gene: -
abundance: -
j_gene: TRBJ2-2
CDR3aa: CASSRGGDGGLFF
CDR3nt: TGCGCCAGCAGTAGGGGGGGAGACGGGGGGCTGTTTTTT

len: 12
v_gene: TRBV6-2/TRBV6-3
d_gene: -
abundance: -
j_gene: TRBJ1-2
CDR3aa: CASSYSTGDYTF
CDR3nt: TGTGCCAGCAGTTACTCGACGGGCGACTACACCTTC

len: 14
v_gene: TRBV19
d_gene: -
abundance: -
j_gene: TRBJ2-3
CDR3aa: CASSAVPSTDTQYF
CDR3nt: TGTGCCAGTAGTGCGGTACCGTCCACAGATACGCAGTATTTT

len: 12
v_gene: TRBV11-2
d_gene: -
abundance: -
j_gene: TRBJ2-5
CDR3aa: CASMRRLETQYF
CDR3nt: TGTGCCAGCATGAGGAGGTTGGAGACCCAGTACTTC

len: 12
v_gene: TRBV6-5
d_gene: -
abundance: few
j_gene: TRBJ1-2
CDR3aa: CASSYGASAYTF
CDR3nt: TGTGCCAGCAGTTACGGGGCATCGGCATACACCTTC

len: 14
v_gene: TRBV6-1
d_gene: -
abundance: -
j_gene: TRBJ1-1
CDR3aa: CASSGRVSNTEAFF
CDR3nt: TGTGCCAGCAGTGGGCGGGTAAGCAACACTGAAGCTTTCTTT

len: 14
v_gene: TRBV25-1
d_gene: -
abundance: few
j_gene: TRBJ1-6
CDR3aa: CASSRRAYNSPLHF
CDR3nt: TGTGCCAGCAGCCGGAGGGCTTATAATTCACCCCTCCACTTT

len: 14
v_gene: TRBV20-1
d_gene: -
abundance: -
j_gene: TRBJ1-3
CDR3aa: CSANEGLLENTIYF
CDR3nt: TGCAGTGCTAACGAGGGGCTATTGGAGAACACCATATATTTT

len: 16
v_gene: TRBV19
d_gene: -
abundance: -
j_gene: TRBJ2-7
CDR3aa: CASSILRGGASYEQYF
CDR3nt: TGTGCCAGTAGTATCCTCCGGGGAGGTGCGTCCTACGAGCAGTACTTC

len: 13
v_gene: TRBV10-3
d_gene: -
abundance: -
j_gene: TRBJ1-2
CDR3aa: CATADYFGYGYTF
CDR3nt: TGTGCCACCGCGGACTACTTCGGGTATGGCTACACCTTC

len: 14
v_gene: TRBV7-2
d_gene: -
abundance: few
j_gene: TRBJ1-2
CDR3aa: CASSLGGEIYGYTF
CDR3nt: TGTGCCAGCAGCTTAGGCGGGGAGATCTATGGCTACACCTTC

len: 15
v_gene: TRBV5-1
d_gene: -
abundance: -
j_gene: TRBJ1-1
CDR3aa: CASSLVPALNTEAFF
CDR3nt: TGCGCCAGCAGCTTGGTCCCAGCCCTGAACACTGAAGCTTTCTTT

len: 13
v_gene: TRBV6-1
d_gene: TRBD1
abundance: few
j_gene: TRBJ1-1
CDR3aa: CASNQQGHRGAFF
CDR3nt: TGTGCCAGCAATCAACAGGGGCACCGTGGAGCTTTCTTT

len: 13
v_gene: TRBV5-4
d_gene: TRBD1
abundance: -
j_gene: TRBJ1-1
CDR3aa: CASSLTGETEAFF
CDR3nt: TGTGCCAGCAGCTTGACAGGGGAAACTGAAGCTTTCTTT

len: 15
v_gene: TRBV20-1
d_gene: -
abundance: -
j_gene: TRBJ2-1
CDR3aa: CSARLWVLSYNEQFF
CDR3nt: TGCAGTGCTAGACTCTGGGTCCTGTCCTACAATGAGCAGTTCTTC

len: 13
v_gene: TRBV29-1
d_gene: -
abundance: few
j_gene: TRBJ1-2
CDR3aa: CSVERSRGYGYTF
CDR3nt: TGCAGCGTTGAAAGGAGCCGGGGGTATGGCTACACCTTC

len: 13
v_gene: TRBV4-1
d_gene: -
abundance: -
j_gene: TRBJ1-1
CDR3aa: CASSPLGGPVAFF
CDR3nt: TGCGCCAGCAGCCCGCTTGGCGGGCCAGTAGCTTTCTTT

len: 15
v_gene: TRBV6-1
d_gene: -
abundance: -
j_gene: TRBJ2-7
CDR3aa: CASSQTRQGSGEQYF
CDR3nt: TGTGCCAGCAGTCAAACGCGGCAGGGGTCGGGGGAGCAGTACTTC

len: 15
v_gene: TRBV6-2/TRBV6-3
d_gene: -
abundance: -
j_gene: TRBJ2-1
CDR3aa: CASSYWGSRYNEQFF
CDR3nt: TGTGCCAGCAGTTATTGGGGCAGTCGGTACAATGAGCAGTTCTTC

len: 12
v_gene: TRBV6-1
d_gene: -
abundance: -
j_gene: TRBJ1-2
CDR3aa: CASSDRGGGYTF
CDR3nt: TGTGCCAGCAGTGACAGGGGCGGTGGCTACACCTTC

len: 14
v_gene: TRBV6-2/TRBV6-3
d_gene: -
abundance: -
j_gene: TRBJ1-5
CDR3aa: CASREAGVNQPQHF
CDR3nt: TGTGCCAGCCGGGAAGCAGGAGTAAATCAGCCCCAGCATTTT

len: 15
v_gene: TRBV28
d_gene: -
abundance: -
j_gene: TRBJ1-2
CDR3aa: CASSRPGGANYGYTF
CDR3nt: TGTGCCAGCAGTCGCCCCGGGGGAGCTAACTATGGCTACACCTTC

len: 15
v_gene: TRBV7-8
d_gene: -
abundance: -
j_gene: TRBJ1-4
CDR3aa: CASSFRGQGPTKLFF
CDR3nt: TGTGCCAGCAGCTTTAGAGGGCAGGGCCCGACAAAACTGTTTTTT

len: 16
v_gene: TRBV27
d_gene: TRBD2
abundance: -
j_gene: TRBJ2-1
CDR3aa: CASSWTSGGLKDEQFF
CDR3nt: TGTGCCAGCAGTTGGACTAGCGGAGGCCTTAAGGATGAGCAGTTCTTC

len: 14
v_gene: TRBV5-8
d_gene: -
abundance: few
j_gene: TRBJ1-2
CDR3aa: CASSWALGSYGYTF
CDR3nt: TGTGCCAGCAGCTGGGCTTTGGGGAGCTATGGCTACACCTTC

len: 14
v_gene: TRBV30
d_gene: TRBD1
abundance: -
j_gene: TRBJ1-1
CDR3aa: CAWDRDGMNTEAFF
CDR3nt: TGTGCCTGGGACAGGGATGGGATGAACACTGAAGCTTTCTTT

len: 14
v_gene: TRBV28
d_gene: -
abundance: -
j_gene: TRBJ2-5
CDR3aa: CASSPKISSVSQYF
CDR3nt: TGTGCCAGCAGTCCCAAAATTAGTTCGGTCTCCCAGTACTTC

len: 13
v_gene: TRBV7-8
d_gene: TRBD2
abundance: -
j_gene: TRBJ2-7
CDR3aa: CASSFRTSYEQYF
CDR3nt: TGTGCCAGCAGCTTTCGGACTAGCTACGAGCAGTACTTC

len: 13
v_gene: TRBV10-2
d_gene: -
abundance: -
j_gene: TRBJ2-2
CDR3aa: CASRPRGTGELFF
CDR3nt: TGCGCCAGTCGCCCGCGAGGCACCGGGGAGCTGTTTTTT

len: 14
v_gene: TRBV10-2
d_gene: -
abundance: few
j_gene: TRBJ2-5
CDR3aa: CASSEFRDIGTQYF
CDR3nt: TGCGCCAGCAGTGAGTTCCGGGACATAGGGACCCAGTACTTC

len: 15
v_gene: TRBV23-1
d_gene: -
abundance: few
j_gene: TRBJ2-5
CDR3aa: CASTPRWGPQETQYF
CDR3nt: TGCGCCAGCACACCTCGATGGGGTCCCCAAGAGACCCAGTACTTC

len: 14
v_gene: TRBV7-9
d_gene: -
abundance: -
j_gene: TRBJ2-6
CDR3aa: CASSYSSGANVLTF
CDR3nt: TGTGCCAGCAGCTACAGCTCTGGGGCCAACGTCCTGACTTTC

len: 15
v_gene: TRBV20-1
d_gene: TRBD2
abundance: few
j_gene: TRBJ2-5
CDR3aa: CSASQETGGRETQYF
CDR3nt: TGCAGTGCTAGTCAAGAAACGGGGGGTAGAGAGACCCAGTACTTC

len: 14
v_gene: TRBV6-2/TRBV6-3
d_gene: -
abundance: few
j_gene: TRBJ1-1
CDR3aa: CASSYSTENTEAFF
CDR3nt: TGTGCCAGCAGTTACTCGACAGAGAACACTGAAGCTTTCTTT

len: 15
v_gene: TRBV7-6
d_gene: TRBD2
abundance: -
j_gene: TRBJ2-1
CDR3aa: CASSDLSGNYNEQFF
CDR3nt: TGTGCCAGCAGCGATCTTAGCGGGAACTACAATGAGCAGTTCTTC

len: 13
v_gene: TRBV10-3
d_gene: -
abundance: few
j_gene: TRBJ2-7
CDR3aa: CAIKLPTSYEQYF
CDR3nt: TGTGCCATCAAGCTACCCACGTCCTACGAGCAGTACTTC

len: 16
v_gene: TRBV11-3
d_gene: TRBD2
abundance: -
j_gene: TRBJ2-3
CDR3aa: CASSPATSGGTDTQYF
CDR3nt: TGTGCCAGCAGCCCTGCGACTAGCGGGGGGACAGATACGCAGTATTTT

len: 13
v_gene: TRBV6-1
d_gene: -
abundance: -
j_gene: TRBJ2-7
CDR3aa: CASSPPGQGEQYF
CDR3nt: TGTGCCAGCTCCCCACCCGGTCAGGGCGAGCAGTACTTC

len: 16
v_gene: TRBV4-1
d_gene: -
abundance: -
j_gene: TRBJ1-1
CDR3aa: CASSHHPARGNTEAFF
CDR3nt: TGCGCCAGCAGCCACCACCCGGCACGGGGGAACACTGAAGCTTTCTTT

len: 12
v_gene: TRBV27
d_gene: -
abundance: -
j_gene: TRBJ2-5
CDR3aa: CASSFYQETQYF
CDR3nt: TGTGCCAGCAGTTTCTATCAGGAGACCCAGTACTTC

len: 14
v_gene: TRBV6-5
d_gene: -
abundance: -
j_gene: TRBJ1-2
CDR3aa: CASSYHDPGDGYTF
CDR3nt: TGTGCCAGCAGTTACCACGACCCAGGGGATGGCTACACCTTC